This T cell receptor (beta chain) was documented in a study of T-cell reconstitution after alpha-beta-depleted transplantation in children. During its preparation, the TCRbeta library received unique molecular identifiers. From the PCR reads, TCRdb called clonotypes with MiXCR, one entry per CDR3 protein. Of approximately 520,000 distinct CDR3 sequences listed, over 25% are singletons. The CDR3 runs to 15 residues. Germline V CDR1 and CDR2: SGHNT, YENEEA. The trim removed 5 bases at V and 7 bases at J, leaving 7 bases unmatched. This clonotype has a handful of counts. This TCR was recovered from a human donor who donated a stem cell graft to a child with aplastic anemia. The chain has TRBV11-3 and TRBJ2-1; 11 nucleotides align to TRBD2. The sequencing here drew on PBMCs from the stem cell graft donor, taken from the stem cell graft. This chain's CDR3 is CASSRGLAGRNEQFF. CDR3 nucleotide sequence: TGTGCCAGCAGCCGCGGACTAGCGGGCCGAAATGAGCAGTTCTTC.